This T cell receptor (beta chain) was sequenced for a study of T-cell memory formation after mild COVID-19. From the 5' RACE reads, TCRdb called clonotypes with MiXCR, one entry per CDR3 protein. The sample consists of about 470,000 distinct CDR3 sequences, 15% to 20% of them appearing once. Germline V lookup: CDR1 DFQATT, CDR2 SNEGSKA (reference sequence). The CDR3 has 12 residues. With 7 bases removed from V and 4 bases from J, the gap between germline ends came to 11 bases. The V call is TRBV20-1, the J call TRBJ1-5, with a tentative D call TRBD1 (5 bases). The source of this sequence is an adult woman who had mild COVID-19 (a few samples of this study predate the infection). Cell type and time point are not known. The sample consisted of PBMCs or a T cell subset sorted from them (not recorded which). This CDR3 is CSVRGGNQPQHF. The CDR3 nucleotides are TGCAGTGTAAGGGGCGGTAATCAGCCCCAGCATTTT.